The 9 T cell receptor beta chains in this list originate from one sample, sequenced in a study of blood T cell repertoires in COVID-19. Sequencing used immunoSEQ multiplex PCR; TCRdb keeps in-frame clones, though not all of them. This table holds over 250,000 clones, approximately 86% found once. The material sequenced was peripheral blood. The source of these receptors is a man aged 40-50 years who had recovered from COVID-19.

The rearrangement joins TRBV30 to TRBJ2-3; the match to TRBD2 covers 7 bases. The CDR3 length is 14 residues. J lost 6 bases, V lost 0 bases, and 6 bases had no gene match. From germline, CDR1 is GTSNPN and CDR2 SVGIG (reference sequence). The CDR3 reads CAWSVMGRADTQYF. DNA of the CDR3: TGTGCCTGGAGTGTGATGGGGAGGGCTGATACGCAGTATTTT.

Here the CDR3 reads CASRPPTPSNQPQHF. In DNA form, the CDR3 reads TGTGCCAGCAGGCCCCCGACACCATCAAATCAGCCCCAGCATTTT. This rearrangement joins TRBV28 to TRBJ1-5; D remains unclear. Trimming shortened V by 6 bases and J by 4 bases, and 16 bases separated the two germline ends. Germline lookup yields CDR1 MDHEN and CDR2 SYDVKM. CDR3 length: 15 amino acids.

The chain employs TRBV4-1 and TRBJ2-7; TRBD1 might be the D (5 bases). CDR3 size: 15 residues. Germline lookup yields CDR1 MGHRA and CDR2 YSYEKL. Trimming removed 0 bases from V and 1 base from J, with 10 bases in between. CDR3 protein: CASSQDWGTSYEQYF. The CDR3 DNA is TGCGCCAGCAGCCAAGATTGGGGCACGTCCTACGAGCAGTACTTC.

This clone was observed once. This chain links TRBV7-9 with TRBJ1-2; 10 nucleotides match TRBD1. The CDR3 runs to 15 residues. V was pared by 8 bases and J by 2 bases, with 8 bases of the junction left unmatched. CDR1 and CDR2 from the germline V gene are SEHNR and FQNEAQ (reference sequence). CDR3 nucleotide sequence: TGTGCCAGCGTTCCCGGGACAGGGGTAAACTATGGCTACACCTTC. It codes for CASVPGTGVNYGYTF.

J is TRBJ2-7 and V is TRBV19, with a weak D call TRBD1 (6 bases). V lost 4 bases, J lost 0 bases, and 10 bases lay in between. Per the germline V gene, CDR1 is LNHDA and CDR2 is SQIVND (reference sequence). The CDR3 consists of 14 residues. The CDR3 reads CASSRQVSSYEQYF. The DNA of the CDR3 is TGTGCCAGTAGTAGACAGGTGAGCTCCTACGAGCAGTACTTC.

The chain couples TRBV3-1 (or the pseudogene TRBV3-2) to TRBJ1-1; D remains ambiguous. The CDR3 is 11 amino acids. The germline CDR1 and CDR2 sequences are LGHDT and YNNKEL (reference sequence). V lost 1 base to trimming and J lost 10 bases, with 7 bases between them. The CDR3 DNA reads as TGTGCCAGCAGCCAAGTAAATAGAGCTTTCTTT. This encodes CASSQVNRAFF.

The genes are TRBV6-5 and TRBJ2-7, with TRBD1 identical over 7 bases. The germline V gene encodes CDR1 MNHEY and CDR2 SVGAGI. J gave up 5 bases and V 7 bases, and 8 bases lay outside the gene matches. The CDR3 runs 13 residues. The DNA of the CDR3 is TGTGCCAGCAAGAGACAGGGCGGCCACGAGCAGTACTTC. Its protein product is CASKRQGGHEQYF.

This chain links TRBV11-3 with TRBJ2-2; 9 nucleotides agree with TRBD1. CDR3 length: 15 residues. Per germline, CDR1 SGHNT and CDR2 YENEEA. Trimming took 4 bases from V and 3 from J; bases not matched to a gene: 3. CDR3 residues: CASSSTGGDTGELFF. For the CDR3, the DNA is TGTGCCAGCAGCTCGACAGGGGGTGACACCGGGGAGCTGTTTTTT.

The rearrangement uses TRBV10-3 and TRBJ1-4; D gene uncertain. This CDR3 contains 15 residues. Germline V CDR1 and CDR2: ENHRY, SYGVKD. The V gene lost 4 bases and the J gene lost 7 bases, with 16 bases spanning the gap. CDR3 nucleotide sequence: TGTGCCATCAGTGCCGATCTCAGTCGGGGTGAAAAACTGTTTTTT. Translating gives CAISADLSRGEKLFF.